This record concerns one T cell receptor (beta chain) sequence. Seattle-derived patients entered the study during active infection and were followed longitudinally. Original processing notes: Reference gene primer amplification gave nucleated cell count estimates. The assay was immunoSEQ multiplex PCR, and TCRdb's table has in-frame clones only and misses some. That table gives V, J and clone size, and the DNA gave D and trimming. The sample consists of some 130,000 clones, more than 90% of them appearing once. This entry belongs to a study of blood T cell repertoires in COVID-19. About the research overall: The United States, Italy and Spain were the sources of the acute and convalescent COVID-19 samples. The cDNA or gDNA used as material had been derived from T cells, B-cell-depleted T cells, or PBMCs.

The source is a man in his sixties with COVID-19, enrolled during active disease. Sequencing was carried out using peripheral blood.

The CDR3: CASSMVGQQYTGELFF. The CDR3 DNA reads TGTGCCAGTAGTATGGTAGGACAGCAGTACACCGGGGAGCTGTTTTTT. This chain links TRBV19 with TRBJ2-2; D is possibly TRBD1 (6 bases). The CDR3 contains 16 residues. From germline, CDR1 is LNHDA and CDR2 SQIVND (reference sequence). The V end was cut by 3 bases, the J end by 3 bases, with 14 bases between. The full variable domain, its missing parts supplied by reference TRBV19 and TRBJ2-2, is DGGITQSPKYLFRKEGQNVTLSCEQNLNHDAMYWYRQDPGQGLRLIYYSQIVNDFQKGDIAEGYSVSREKKESFPLTVTSAQKNPTAFYLCASSMVGQQYTGELFFGEGSRLTVL.